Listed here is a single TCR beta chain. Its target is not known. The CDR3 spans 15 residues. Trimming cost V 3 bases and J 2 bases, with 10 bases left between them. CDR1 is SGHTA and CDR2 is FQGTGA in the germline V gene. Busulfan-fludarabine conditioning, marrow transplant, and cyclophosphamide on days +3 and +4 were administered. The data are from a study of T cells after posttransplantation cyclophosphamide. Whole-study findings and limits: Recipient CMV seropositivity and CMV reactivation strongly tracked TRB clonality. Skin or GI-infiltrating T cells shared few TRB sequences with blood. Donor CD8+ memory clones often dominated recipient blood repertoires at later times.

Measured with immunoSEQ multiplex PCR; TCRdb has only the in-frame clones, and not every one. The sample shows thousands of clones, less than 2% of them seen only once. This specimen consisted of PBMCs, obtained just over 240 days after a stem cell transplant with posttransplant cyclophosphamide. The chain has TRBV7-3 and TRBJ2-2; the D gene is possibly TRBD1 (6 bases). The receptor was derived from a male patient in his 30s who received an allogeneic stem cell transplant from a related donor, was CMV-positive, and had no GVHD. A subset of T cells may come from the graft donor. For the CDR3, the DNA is TGTGCCAGCAGCTTTGGGGGCGTAAACACCGGGGAGCTGTTTTTT. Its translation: CASSFGGVNTGELFF.